This T cell receptor (beta chain) is drawn from a study of blood T cell repertoires in COVID-19. Some clones are missing from TCRdb's copy, which holds only in-frame ones; the method was immunoSEQ multiplex PCR. Among roughly 64,000 clones listed, roughly four fifths were seen once. Per the germline V gene, CDR1 is KGHSH and CDR2 is LQKENI. The CDR3 extends over 13 amino acids. V was clipped by 3 bases and J by 1 base, with 3 bases between them. This chain links TRBV18 with TRBJ2-2; D not resolved. This clonotype originated in a human donor in a cohort sampled during active COVID-19. The sample was peripheral blood. The CDR3 here is CASSPRNTGELFF. The CDR3 DNA reads TGTGCCAGCTCACCGAGGAACACCGGGGAGCTGTTTTTT.